This note documents a single TCR beta chain sequence. Antigen specificity is unknown. This sample is drawn from a study of cytomegalovirus exposure and HLA in healthy donors. About the research overall: About 85 million unique TCRs from HLA-typed donors were held in an early release of data. Study-wide points: When the data were analyzed later, several of the most significant clusters appeared to be linked to common viral pathogens.

Trimming left V 10 bases short and J 1 base short, with 11 bases between. CDR3 length: 12 amino acids. Germline loops: CDR1 MNHEY, CDR2 SMNVEV (reference sequence). Primers for the PCR totalled 60 Vbeta and 13 Jbeta. The method was immunoSEQ multiplex PCR; TCRdb's version includes in-frame clones alone and lacks a portion of them. The sample has over 150,000 clones, 70% to 85% seen once. The chain joins TRBV27 to TRBJ2-7, with unresolved D. This receptor was taken from a man aged 40-50 years in good health and CMV-seronegative. Sequenced sample: PBMCs. CDR3 nucleotides: TGTGCCACCCGCCTCGGTTCCTACGAGCAGTACTTC. This codes for CATRLGSYEQYF.